One and the same sample provided the 5 T cell receptor beta chains below, sequenced in a study of metastatic and nonmetastatic thyroid tumors (dated by TCRdb to about 2020). The library came from PCR. Instrument used: Illumina HiSeq 4000. TCRdb cleaned the public reads at Q25 with fastp, built clones with MiXCR and kept in-frame beta chains. Across this sample there are around 23,000 clones, with roughly a quarter seen only once. The biggest ten clones account for around 20% of the sample. None of the patients had been given any treatment before thyroid surgery. The sequencing sample was made of blood. The receptors come from a male donor with papillary thyroid cancer or a benign thyroid nodule (not recorded which). Some clones in this sample may be carry-over from other donors' samples.

This clone was observed at least ten times. The genes are TRBV7-6 and TRBJ2-5, with D possibly matching TRBD2 (6 bases). V shed 5 bases and J shed 5 bases, with 21 bases lying between them. The CDR3 is 16 residues long. Germline loops: CDR1 SGHVS, CDR2 FNYEAQ. The CDR3 DNA sequence: TGTGCCAGCAGCGCGGGCTTGGGGAGCGGAGGGGAGACCCAGTACTTC. Translated: CASSAGLGSGGETQYF.

V and J are TRBV7-2 and TRBJ2-1; D is possibly TRBD2 (6 bases). V lost 2 bases to trimming and J lost 7 bases, with 12 bases between them. Looked up from germline, CDR1 is SGHTA and CDR2 is FQGNSA. This CDR3 comprises 14 residues. CDR3 sequence reads: CASSLTIGSNEQFF. The CDR3, as DNA: TGTGCCAGCAGCTTAACTATCGGGAGTAATGAGCAGTTCTTC. Filled out from reference TRBV7-2 and TRBJ2-1, the complete variable domain reads GAGVSQSPSNKVTEKGKDVELRCDPISGHTALYWYRQSLGQGLEFLIYFQGNSAPDKSGLPSDRFSAERTGGSVSTLTIQRTQQEDSAVYLCASSLTIGSNEQFFGPGTRLTVL.

The table lists this clone with many counts. The V gene is TRBV7-6, the J gene TRBJ2-1; 8 nucleotides match TRBD2. The CDR3 loop spans 17 amino acids. V trimming: 5 bases; J trimming: 3 bases; junction bases outside the gene matches: 12. Germline CDR1 SGHVS, CDR2 FNYEAQ. This chain's CDR3 is CASSRLRAGVSYNEQFF. The DNA of the CDR3 is TGTGCCAGCAGCCGACTACGAGCGGGAGTGAGCTACAATGAGCAGTTCTTC. The whole variable domain, remainder taken from reference TRBV7-6 and TRBJ2-1, is GAGVSQSPRYKVTKRGQDVALRCDPISGHVSLYWYRQALGQGPEFLTYFNYEAQQDKSGLPNDRFSAERPEGSISTLTIQRTEQRDSAMYRCASSRLRAGVSYNEQFFGPGTRLTVL.

This clone was seen at least ten times. This chain connects TRBV18 to TRBJ1-4; D unresolved. The germline gives CDR1 KGHSH, CDR2 LQKENI. This CDR3 is built from 14 residues. The V and J ends lost 6 bases and 2 bases respectively, with 10 bases between them. The CDR3 sequence: CASSTSGTNEKLFF. As DNA, the CDR3 is TGTGCCAGCTCGACCTCGGGGACTAATGAAAAACTGTTTTTT.

Notes on this clone: The junction and the germline gene differ at one end; a read error may be behind it. This chain links TRBV11-2 with TRBJ2-1, with 10 bases matching TRBD2. CDR1 is SGHAT, CDR2 FQNNGV, per germline. The CDR3 totals 15 residues. The CDR3 DNA is TGTGGCAGCAGCTTAGAAGTACTAGCGGGGTTTGAGCAGTTCTTC. Its translation is CGSSLEVLAGFEQFF.